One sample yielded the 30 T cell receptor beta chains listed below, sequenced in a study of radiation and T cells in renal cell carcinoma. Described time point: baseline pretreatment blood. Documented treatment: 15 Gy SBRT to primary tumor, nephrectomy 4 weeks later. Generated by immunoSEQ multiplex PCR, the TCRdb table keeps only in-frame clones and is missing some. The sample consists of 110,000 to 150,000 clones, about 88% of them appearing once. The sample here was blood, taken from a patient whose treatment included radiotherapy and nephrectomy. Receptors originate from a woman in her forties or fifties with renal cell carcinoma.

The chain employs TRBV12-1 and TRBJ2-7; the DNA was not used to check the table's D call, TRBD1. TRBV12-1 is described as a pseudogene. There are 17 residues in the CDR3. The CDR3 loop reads CASSSTYDRGGSYEQYF. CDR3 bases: TGTGCCAGCAGCTCCACCTATGACAGGGGGGGCTCCTACGAGCAGTACTTC.

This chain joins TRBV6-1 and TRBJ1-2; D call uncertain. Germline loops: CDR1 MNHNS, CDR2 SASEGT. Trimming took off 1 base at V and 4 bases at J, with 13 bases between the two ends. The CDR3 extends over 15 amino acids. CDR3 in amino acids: CASSEVWPPIYGYTF. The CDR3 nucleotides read TGTGCCAGCAGTGAAGTCTGGCCGCCGATCTATGGCTACACCTTC.

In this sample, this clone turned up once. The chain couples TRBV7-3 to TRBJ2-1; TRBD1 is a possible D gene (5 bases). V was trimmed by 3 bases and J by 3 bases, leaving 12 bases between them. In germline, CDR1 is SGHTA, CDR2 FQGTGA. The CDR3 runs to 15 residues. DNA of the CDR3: TGTGCCAGCAGCTTTAGTAGGGGATACTACAATGAGCAGTTCTTC. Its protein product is CASSFSRGYYNEQFF.

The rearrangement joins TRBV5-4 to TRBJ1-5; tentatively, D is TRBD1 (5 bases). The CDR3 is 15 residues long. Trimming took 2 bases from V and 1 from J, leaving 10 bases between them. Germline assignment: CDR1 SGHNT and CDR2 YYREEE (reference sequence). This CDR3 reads CASSFGGTSNQPQHF. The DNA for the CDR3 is TGTGCCAGCAGCTTCGGGGGGACCAGCAATCAGCCCCAGCATTTT. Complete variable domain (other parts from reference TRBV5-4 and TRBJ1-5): ETGVTQSPTHLIKTRGQQVTLRCSSQSGHNTVSWYQQALGQGPQFIFQYYREEENGRGNFPPRFSGLQFPNYSSELNVNALELDDSALYLCASSFGGTSNQPQHFGDGTRLSIL.

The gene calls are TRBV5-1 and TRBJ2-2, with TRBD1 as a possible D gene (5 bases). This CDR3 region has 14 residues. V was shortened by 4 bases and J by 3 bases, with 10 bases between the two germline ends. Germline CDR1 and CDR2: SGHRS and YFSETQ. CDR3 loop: CASSPRQYTGELFF. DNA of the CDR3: TGCGCCAGCAGCCCCAGACAGTACACCGGGGAGCTGTTTTTT.

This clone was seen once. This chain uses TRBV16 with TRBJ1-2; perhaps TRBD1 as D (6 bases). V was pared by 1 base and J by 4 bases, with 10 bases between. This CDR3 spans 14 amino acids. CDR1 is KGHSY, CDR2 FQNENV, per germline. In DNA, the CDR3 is TGTGCCAGCAGCCAATGGCAGGGGAGCTATGGCTACACCTTC. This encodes CASSQWQGSYGYTF.

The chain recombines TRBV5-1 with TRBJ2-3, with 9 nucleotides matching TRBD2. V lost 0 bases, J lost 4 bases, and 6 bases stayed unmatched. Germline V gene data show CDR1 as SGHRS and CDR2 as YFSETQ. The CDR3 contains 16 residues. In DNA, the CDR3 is TGCGCCAGCAGCTTGGATGCGGGGGGGCCGGCAGATACGCAGTATTTT. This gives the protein CASSLDAGGPADTQYF.

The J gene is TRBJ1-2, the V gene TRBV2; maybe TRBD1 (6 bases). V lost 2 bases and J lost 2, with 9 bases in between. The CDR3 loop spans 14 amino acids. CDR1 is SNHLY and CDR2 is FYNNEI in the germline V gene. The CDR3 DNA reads TGTGCCAGCAGTGAACTTACAGGGAACTATGGCTACACCTTC. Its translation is CASSELTGNYGYTF.

CDR3 in amino acids: CASSRGTGDGEQYF. The CDR3 DNA reads TGCGCCAGCAGCCGTGGGACAGGGGATGGCGAGCAGTACTTC. This chain joins TRBV4-3 and TRBJ2-7, with 10 positions matching TRBD1. In germline, CDR1 is LGHNA, CDR2 YSLEER. The ends lost 4 bases at V and 6 bases at J; junction bases unmatched: 6. This CDR3 is 14 amino acids long.

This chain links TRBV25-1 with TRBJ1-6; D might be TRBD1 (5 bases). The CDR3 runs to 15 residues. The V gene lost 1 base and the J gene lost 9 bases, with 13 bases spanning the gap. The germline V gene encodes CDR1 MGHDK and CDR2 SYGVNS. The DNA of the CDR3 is TGTGCCAGCAGTGAATCAGGGTGGCGGGGTTCACCCCTCCACTTT. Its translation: CASSESGWRGSPLHF.

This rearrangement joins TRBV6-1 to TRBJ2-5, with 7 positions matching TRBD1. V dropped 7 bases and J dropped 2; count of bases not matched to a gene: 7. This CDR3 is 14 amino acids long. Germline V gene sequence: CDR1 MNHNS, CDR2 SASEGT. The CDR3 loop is CASNYRGNQETQYF. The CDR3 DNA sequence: TGTGCCAGCAACTACAGGGGAAATCAAGAGACCCAGTACTTC.

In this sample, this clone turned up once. The CDR3 spells CASSISGKNEQYF. The CDR3, as DNA: TGTGCCAGTAGTATTAGCGGGAAGAACGAGCAGTACTTC. This sequence joins TRBV19 and TRBJ2-7; TRBD2 aligns across 8 bases. CDR1 and CDR2 from the germline V gene are LNHDA and SQIVND (reference sequence). The CDR3 length is 13 residues. The junction had 3 bases not matched to a gene; V was cut back by 3 bases and J by 5 bases. Together with reference TRBV19 and TRBJ2-7, the CDR3 gives the full variable domain: DGGITQSPKYLFRKEGQNVTLSCEQNLNHDAMYWYRQDPGQGLRLIYYSQIVNDFQKGDIAEGYSVSREKKESFPLTVTSAQKNPTAFYLCASSISGKNEQYFGPGTRLTVT.

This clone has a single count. CDR3 amino acids: CASSIRMGETNEKLFF. As DNA, the CDR3 is TGTGCCAGTAGTATTAGAATGGGAGAAACAAATGAAAAACTGTTTTTT. The chain carries TRBV19 and TRBJ1-4; D not resolved. This CDR3 spans 16 amino acids. V was trimmed by 3 bases and J by 5 bases, leaving 16 bases between them. Germline CDR1 reads LNHDA; CDR2 reads SQIVND (reference sequence). Supplemented by reference TRBV19 and TRBJ1-4, the full variable domain reads DGGITQSPKYLFRKEGQNVTLSCEQNLNHDAMYWYRQDPGQGLRLIYYSQIVNDFQKGDIAEGYSVSREKKESFPLTVTSAQKNPTAFYLCASSIRMGETNEKLFFGSGTQLSVL.

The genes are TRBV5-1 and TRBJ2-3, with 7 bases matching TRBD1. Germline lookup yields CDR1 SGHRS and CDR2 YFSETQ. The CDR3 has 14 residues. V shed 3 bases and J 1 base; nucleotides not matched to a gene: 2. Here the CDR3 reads CASSYTGGTDTQYF. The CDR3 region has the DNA TGCGCCAGCAGCTATACAGGGGGCACAGATACGCAGTATTTT. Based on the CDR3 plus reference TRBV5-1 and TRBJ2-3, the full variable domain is KAGVTQTPRYLIKTRGQQVTLSCSPISGHRSVSWYQQTPGQGLQFLFEYFSETQRNKGNFPGRFSGRQFSNSRSEMNVSTLELGDSALYLCASSYTGGTDTQYFGPGTRLTVL.

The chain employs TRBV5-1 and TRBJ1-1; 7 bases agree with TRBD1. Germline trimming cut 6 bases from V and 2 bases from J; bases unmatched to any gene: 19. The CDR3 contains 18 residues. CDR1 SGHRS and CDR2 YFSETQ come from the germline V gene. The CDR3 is CASNPAAGQGGSNTEAFF. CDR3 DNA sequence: TGCGCCAGCAACCCCGCCGCTGGCCAGGGGGGATCTAACACTGAAGCTTTCTTT. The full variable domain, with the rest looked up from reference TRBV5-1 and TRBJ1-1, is KAGVTQTPRYLIKTRGQQVTLSCSPISGHRSVSWYQQTPGQGLQFLFEYFSETQRNKGNFPGRFSGRQFSNSRSEMNVSTLELGDSALYLCASNPAAGQGGSNTEAFFGQGTRLTVV.

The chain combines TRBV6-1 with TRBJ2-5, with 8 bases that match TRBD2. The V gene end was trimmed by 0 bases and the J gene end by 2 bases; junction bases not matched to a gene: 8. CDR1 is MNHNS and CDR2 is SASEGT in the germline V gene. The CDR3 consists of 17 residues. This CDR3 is CASSEALRGGTQETQYF. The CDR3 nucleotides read TGTGCCAGCAGTGAAGCGCTTCGCGGGGGGACACAAGAGACCCAGTACTTC.

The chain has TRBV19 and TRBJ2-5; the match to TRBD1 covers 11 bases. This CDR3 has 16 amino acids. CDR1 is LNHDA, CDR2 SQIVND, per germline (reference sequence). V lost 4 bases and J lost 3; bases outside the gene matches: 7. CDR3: CASSSHGTGGKETQYF. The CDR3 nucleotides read TGTGCCAGTAGTAGCCATGGGACAGGGGGGAAAGAGACCCAGTACTTC.

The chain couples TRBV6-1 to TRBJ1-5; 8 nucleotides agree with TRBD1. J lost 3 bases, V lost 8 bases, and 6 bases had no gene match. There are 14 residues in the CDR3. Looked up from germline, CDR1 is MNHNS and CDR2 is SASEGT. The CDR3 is CASSDRGDNQPQHF. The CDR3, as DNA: TGTGCCAGCTCCGACAGGGGCGACAATCAGCCCCAGCATTTT.

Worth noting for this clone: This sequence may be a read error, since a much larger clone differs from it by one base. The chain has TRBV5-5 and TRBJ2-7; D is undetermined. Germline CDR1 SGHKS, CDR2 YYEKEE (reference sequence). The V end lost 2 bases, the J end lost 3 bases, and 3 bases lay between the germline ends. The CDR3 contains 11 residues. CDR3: CASSLDYEQYF. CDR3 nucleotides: TGTGCCAGCAGCTTAGACTACGAGCAGTACTTC.

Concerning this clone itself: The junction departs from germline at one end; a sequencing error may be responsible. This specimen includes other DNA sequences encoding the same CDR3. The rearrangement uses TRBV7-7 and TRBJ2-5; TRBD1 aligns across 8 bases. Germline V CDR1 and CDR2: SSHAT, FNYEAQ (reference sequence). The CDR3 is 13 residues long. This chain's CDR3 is CASSLDREETQYF. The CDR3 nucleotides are TGTGCTAGCAGCTTGGACAGGGAAGAGACCCAGTACTTC.

The CDR3 DNA is TGTGCCAGTAGTATTCAAGGGGATTCACCCCTCCACTTT. Amino acid sequence: CASSIQGDSPLHF. The genes are TRBV19 and TRBJ1-6; D may be TRBD1 (5 bases). The CDR3 spans 13 residues. Trimming shortened V by 3 bases and J by 8 bases, and 8 bases separated the two germline ends. Per germline, CDR1 LNHDA and CDR2 SQIVND (reference sequence).

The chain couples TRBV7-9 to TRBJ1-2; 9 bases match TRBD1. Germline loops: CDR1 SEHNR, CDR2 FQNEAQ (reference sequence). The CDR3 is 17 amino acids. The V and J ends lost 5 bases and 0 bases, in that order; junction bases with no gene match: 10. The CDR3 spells CASSRTGTGTANYGYTF. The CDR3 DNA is TGTGCCAGCAGCCGAACCGGGACAGGGACCGCTAACTATGGCTACACCTTC.

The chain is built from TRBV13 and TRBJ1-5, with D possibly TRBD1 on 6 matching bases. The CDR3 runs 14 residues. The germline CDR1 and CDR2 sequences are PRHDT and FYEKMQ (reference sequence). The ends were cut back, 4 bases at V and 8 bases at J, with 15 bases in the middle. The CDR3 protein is CASSYKQGGKPQHF. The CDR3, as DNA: TGTGCCAGCAGCTACAAACAGGGCGGGAAGCCCCAGCATTTT.

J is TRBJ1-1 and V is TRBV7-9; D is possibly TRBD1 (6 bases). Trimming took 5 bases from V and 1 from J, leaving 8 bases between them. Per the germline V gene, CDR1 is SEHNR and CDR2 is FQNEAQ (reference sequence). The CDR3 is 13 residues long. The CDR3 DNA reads TGTGCCAGCAGCCGACAGGCGAACACTGAAGCTTTCTTT. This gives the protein CASSRQANTEAFF.

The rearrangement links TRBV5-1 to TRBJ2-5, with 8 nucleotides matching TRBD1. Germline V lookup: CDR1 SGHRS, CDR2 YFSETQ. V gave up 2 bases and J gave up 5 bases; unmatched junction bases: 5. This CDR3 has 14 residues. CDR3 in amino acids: CASSFGQGLETQYF. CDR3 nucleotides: TGCGCCAGCAGCTTTGGACAGGGTCTCGAGACCCAGTACTTC. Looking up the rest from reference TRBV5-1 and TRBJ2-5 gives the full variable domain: KAGVTQTPRYLIKTRGQQVTLSCSPISGHRSVSWYQQTPGQGLQFLFEYFSETQRNKGNFPGRFSGRQFSNSRSEMNVSTLELGDSALYLCASSFGQGLETQYFGPGTRLLVL.

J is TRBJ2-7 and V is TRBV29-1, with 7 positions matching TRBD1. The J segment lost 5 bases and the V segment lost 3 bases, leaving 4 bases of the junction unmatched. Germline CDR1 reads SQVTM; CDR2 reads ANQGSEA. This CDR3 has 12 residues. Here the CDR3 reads CSVEGTADEQYF. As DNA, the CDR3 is TGCAGCGTTGAGGGGACAGCCGACGAGCAGTACTTC.

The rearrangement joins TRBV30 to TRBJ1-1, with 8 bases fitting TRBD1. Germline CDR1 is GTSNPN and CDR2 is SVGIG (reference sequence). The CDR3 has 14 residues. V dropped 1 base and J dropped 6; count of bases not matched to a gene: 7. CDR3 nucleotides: TGTGCCTGGAGTGCGGTACAGGGGGGTGCTGAAGCTTTCTTT. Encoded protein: CAWSAVQGGAEAFF.

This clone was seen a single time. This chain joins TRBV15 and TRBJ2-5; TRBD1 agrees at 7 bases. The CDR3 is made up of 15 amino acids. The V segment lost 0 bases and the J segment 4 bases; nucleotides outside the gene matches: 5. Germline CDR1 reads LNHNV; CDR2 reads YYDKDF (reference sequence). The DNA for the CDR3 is TGTGCCACCAGCAGAGATAGAGGGGGCGTAGAGACCCAGTACTTC. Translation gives CATSRDRGGVETQYF.

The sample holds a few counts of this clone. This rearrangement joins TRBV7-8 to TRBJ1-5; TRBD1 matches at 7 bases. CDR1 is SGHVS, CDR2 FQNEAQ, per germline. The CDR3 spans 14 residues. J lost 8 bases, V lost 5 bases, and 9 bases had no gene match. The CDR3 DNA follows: TGTGCCAGCAGCGACGACAGGGACCAAAAGCCCCAGCATTTT. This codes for CASSDDRDQKPQHF.

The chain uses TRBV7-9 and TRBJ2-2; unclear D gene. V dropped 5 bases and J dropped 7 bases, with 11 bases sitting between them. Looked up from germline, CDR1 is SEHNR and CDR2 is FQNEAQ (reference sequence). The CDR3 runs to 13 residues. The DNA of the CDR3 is TGTGCCAGCAGCCCGACACTTGGCGGGGAGCTGTTTTTT. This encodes CASSPTLGGELFF.